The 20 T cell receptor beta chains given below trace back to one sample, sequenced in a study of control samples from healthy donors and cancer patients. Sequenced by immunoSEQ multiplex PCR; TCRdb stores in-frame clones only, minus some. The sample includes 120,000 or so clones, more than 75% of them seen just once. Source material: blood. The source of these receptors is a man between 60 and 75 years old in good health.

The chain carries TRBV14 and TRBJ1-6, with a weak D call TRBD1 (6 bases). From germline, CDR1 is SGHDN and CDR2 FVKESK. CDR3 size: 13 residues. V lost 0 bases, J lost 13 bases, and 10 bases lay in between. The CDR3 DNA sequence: TGTGCCAGCAGCCAAGAACAAGGACAGCCCCTCCACTTT. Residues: CASSQEQGQPLHF.

The CDR3 protein is CASSSGGSGNTIYF. In DNA form, the CDR3 reads TGTGCCAGCAGTTCGGGGGGTTCTGGAAACACCATATATTTT. The rearrangement links TRBV27 to TRBJ1-3, with a possible D match to TRBD1 (5 bases). Per germline, CDR1 MNHEY and CDR2 SMNVEV (reference sequence). The CDR3 has 14 residues. Between the trimmed V and J ends, which lost 4 bases and 1 base, there was a span of 8 bases.

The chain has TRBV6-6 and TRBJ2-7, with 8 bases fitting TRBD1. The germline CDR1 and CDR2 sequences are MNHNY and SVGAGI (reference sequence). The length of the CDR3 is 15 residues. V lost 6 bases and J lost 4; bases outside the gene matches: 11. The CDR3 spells CASSVSGQGQYEQYF. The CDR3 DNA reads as TGTGCCAGCAGCGTTTCCGGACAGGGTCAGTACGAGCAGTACTTC.

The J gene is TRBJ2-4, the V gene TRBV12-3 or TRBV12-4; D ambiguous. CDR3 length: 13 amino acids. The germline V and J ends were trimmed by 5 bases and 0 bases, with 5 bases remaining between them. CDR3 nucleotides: TGTGCCAGCAGTCCTCTAGCCAAAAACATTCAGTACTTC. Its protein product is CASSPLAKNIQYF.

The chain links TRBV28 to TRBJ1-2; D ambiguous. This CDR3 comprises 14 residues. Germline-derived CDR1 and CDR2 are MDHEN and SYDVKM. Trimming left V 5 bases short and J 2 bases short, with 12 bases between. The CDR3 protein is CASSRGIQNYGYTF. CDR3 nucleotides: TGTGCCAGCAGTCGTGGTATACAGAACTATGGCTACACCTTC.

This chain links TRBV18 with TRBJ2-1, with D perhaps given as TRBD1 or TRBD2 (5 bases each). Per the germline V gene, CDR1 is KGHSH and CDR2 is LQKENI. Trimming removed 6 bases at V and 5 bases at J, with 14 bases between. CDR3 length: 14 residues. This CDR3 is CASSPGTRDNEQFF. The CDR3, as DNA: TGTGCCAGCTCCCCCGGGACCCGCGACAATGAGCAGTTCTTC.

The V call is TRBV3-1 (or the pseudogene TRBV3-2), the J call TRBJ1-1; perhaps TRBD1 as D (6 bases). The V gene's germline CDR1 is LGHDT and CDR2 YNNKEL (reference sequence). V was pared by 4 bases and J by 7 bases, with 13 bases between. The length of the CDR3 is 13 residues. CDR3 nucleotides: TGTGCCAGCAGCCCAAGCGGACAGTTTGAAGCTTTCTTT. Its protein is CASSPSGQFEAFF.

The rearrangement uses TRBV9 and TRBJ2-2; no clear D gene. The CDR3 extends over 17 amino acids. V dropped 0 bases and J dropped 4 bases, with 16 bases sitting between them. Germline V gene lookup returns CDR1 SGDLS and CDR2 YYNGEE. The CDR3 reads CASSVGITRSGTGELFF. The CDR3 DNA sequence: TGTGCCAGCAGCGTAGGCATTACCCGCTCAGGCACCGGGGAGCTGTTTTTT.

CDR3 residues: CASSSSYVVADTQYF. The CDR3 DNA is TGTGCCAGCAGCTCCTCCTATGTAGTCGCAGATACGCAGTATTTT. The gene calls are TRBV7-2 and TRBJ2-3; the D is unclear. Trimming pared 4 bases from V and 4 bases from J, leaving 15 bases between. CDR3 length: 15 amino acids. Germline V gene lookup returns CDR1 SGHTA and CDR2 FQGNSA.

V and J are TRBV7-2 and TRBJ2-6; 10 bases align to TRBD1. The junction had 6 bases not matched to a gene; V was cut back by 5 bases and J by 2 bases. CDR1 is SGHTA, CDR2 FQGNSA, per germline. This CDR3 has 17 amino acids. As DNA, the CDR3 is TGTGCCAGCAGCCCAGGGACAGGGGTTCCTGGGGCCAACGTCCTGACTTTC. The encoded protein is CASSPGTGVPGANVLTF.

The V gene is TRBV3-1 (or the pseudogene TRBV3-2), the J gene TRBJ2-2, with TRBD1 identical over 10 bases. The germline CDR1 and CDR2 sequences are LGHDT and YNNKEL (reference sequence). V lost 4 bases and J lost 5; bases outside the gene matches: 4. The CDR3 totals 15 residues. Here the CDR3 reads CASSLSDRGTGELFF. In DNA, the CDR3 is TGTGCCAGCAGCCTATCGGACAGGGGGACCGGGGAGCTGTTTTTT.

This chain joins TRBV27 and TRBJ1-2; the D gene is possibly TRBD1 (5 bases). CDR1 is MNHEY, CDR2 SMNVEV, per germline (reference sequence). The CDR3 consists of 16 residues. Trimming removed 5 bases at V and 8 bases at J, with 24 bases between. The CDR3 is CASSRSQGGPSRGYTF. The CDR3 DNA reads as TGTGCCAGCAGTCGATCCCAGGGCGGGCCCTCTCGAGGCTACACCTTC.

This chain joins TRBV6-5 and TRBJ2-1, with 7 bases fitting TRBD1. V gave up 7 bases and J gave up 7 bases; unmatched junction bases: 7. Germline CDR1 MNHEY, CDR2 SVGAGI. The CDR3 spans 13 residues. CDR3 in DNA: TGTGCCAGCAACCGAGGGGGCTGGAATGAGCAGTTCTTC. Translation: CASNRGGWNEQFF.

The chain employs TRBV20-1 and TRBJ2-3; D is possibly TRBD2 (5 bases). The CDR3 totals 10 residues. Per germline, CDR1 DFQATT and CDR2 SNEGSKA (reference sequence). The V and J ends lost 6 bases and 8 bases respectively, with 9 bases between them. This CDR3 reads CSAPRGTQYF. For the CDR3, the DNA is TGCAGTGCCCCTCGGGGTACGCAGTATTTT.

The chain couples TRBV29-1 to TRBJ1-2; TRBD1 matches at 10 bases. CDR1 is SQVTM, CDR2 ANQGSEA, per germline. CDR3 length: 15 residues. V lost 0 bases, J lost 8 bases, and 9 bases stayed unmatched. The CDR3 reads CSVEEAGDRGWGYTF. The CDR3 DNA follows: TGCAGCGTTGAAGAGGCCGGGGACAGGGGTTGGGGCTACACCTTC.

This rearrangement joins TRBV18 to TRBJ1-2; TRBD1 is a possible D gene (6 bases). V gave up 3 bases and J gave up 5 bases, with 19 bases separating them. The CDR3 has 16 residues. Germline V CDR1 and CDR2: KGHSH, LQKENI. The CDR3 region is CASSPSLQGLDYGYTF. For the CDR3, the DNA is TGTGCCAGCTCACCGTCATTGCAGGGGTTAGATTATGGCTACACCTTC. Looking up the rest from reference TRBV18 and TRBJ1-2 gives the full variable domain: NAGVMQNPRHLVRRRGQEARLRCSPMKGHSHVYWYRQLPEEGLKFMVYLQKENIIDESGMPKERFSAEFPKEGPSILRIQQVVRGDSAAYFCASSPSLQGLDYGYTFGSGTRLTVV.

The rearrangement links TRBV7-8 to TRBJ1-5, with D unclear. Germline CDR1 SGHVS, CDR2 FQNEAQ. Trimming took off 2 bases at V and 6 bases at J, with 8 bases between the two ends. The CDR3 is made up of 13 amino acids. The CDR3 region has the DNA TGTGCCAGCAGCTTATCAGGAATTCAGCCCCAGCATTTT. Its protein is CASSLSGIQPQHF.

The CDR3 protein is CASSLHVDLGSPLHF. The CDR3, as DNA: TGTGCCAGCAGCTTACATGTGGACCTCGGTTCACCCCTCCACTTT. The chain is built from TRBV7-9 and TRBJ1-6, with D hard to call. Looked up from germline, CDR1 is SEHNR and CDR2 is FQNEAQ (reference sequence). The V gene lost 2 bases and the J gene lost 9 bases, with 14 bases spanning the gap. CDR3 size: 15 residues.

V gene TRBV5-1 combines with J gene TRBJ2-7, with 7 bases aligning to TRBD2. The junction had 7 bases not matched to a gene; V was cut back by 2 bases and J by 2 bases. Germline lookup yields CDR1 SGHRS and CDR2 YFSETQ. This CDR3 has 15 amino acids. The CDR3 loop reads CASSLSGAFPYEQYF. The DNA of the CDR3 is TGCGCCAGCAGCTTAAGCGGGGCCTTTCCCTACGAGCAGTACTTC.

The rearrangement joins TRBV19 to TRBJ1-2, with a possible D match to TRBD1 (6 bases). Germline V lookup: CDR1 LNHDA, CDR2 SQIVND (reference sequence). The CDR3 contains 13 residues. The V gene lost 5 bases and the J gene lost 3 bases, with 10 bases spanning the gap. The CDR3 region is CASSVGADYGYTF. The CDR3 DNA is TGTGCCAGTAGTGTGGGGGCGGACTATGGCTACACCTTC.